Listed here is a single TCR beta chain. Its antigen is unidentified. The data belong to a study of OX40 agonist ivuxolimab in advanced cancers. The overall study: Each patient was given ivuxolimab into a vein every 2 weeks, at 0.01 to 10 mg/kg. Partial responses were recorded for three patients, including one with hepatocellular carcinoma and two with cutaneous melanoma. Findings of the study overall: Averaged across samples, CD8+ T cells carried more expanded clones than CD4+ did. Partial responders receiving 0.1-3.0 mg/kg showed among the lowest clonal expansion.

The germline V and J ends were trimmed by 4 bases and 2 bases, with 17 bases remaining between them. Looked up from germline, CDR1 is SGHRS and CDR2 is YFSETQ. This CDR3 is built from 16 residues. The repertoire was sequenced with immunoSEQ multiplex PCR; TCRdb's copy has only in-frame clones and lacks some. The sample yields around 30,000 clones, over 75% seen once. V is TRBV5-1 and J is TRBJ2-3; maybe TRBD1 (6 bases). The input for sequencing was CD4+ or CD8+ T cells sorted from blood, taken in a trial of the OX40 agonist ivuxolimab. This clonotype originated in an adult with an advanced solid tumor such as melanoma, head and neck, liver or kidney cancer. CDR3 in amino acids: CASSDAGALTTDTQYF. The CDR3 DNA reads as TGCGCCAGCAGCGATGCAGGGGCCCTTACCACAGATACGCAGTATTTT.